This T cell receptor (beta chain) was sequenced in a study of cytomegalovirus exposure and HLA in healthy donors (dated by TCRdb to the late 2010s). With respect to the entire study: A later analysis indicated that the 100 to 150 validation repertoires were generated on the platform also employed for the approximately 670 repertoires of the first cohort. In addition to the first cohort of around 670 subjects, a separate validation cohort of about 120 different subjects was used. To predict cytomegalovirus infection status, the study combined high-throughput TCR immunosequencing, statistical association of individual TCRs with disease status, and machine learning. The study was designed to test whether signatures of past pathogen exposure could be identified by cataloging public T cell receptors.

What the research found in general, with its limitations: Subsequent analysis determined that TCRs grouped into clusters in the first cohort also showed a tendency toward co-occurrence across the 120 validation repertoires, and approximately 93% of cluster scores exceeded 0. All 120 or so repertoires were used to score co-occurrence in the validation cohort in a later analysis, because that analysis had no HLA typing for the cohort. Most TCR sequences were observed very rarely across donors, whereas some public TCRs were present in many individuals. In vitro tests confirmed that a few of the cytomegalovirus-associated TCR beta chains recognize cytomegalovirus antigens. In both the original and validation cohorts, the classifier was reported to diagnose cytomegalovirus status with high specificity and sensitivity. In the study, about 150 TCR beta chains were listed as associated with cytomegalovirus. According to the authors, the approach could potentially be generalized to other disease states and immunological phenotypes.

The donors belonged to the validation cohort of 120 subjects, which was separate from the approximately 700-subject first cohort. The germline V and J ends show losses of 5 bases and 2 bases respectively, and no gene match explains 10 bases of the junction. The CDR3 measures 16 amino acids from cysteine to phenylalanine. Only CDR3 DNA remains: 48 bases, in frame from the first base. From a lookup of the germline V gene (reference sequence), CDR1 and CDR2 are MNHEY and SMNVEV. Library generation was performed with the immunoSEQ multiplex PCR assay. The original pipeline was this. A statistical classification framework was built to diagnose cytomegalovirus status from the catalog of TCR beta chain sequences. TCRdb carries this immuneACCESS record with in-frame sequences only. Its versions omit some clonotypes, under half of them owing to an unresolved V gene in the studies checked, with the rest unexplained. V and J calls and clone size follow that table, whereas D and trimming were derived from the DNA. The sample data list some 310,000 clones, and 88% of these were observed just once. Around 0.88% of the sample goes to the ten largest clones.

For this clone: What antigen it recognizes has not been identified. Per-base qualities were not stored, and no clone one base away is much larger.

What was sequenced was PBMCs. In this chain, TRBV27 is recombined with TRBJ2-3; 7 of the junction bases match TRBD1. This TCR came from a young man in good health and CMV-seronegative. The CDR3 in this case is CASSPYRGTNTDTQYF. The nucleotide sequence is TGTGCCAGCAGTCCGTACAGGGGCACGAACACAGATACGCAGTATTTT.